This TCR beta chain is drawn from a study of CD8+CD57+ T cells in acquired aplastic anemia. Study-wide results and caveats: A significant difference in CD8+ Simpson's diversity between patients and controls was not found.

Genomic DNA served as template for TCR beta VDJ and CDR3 profiling. TCRdb re-called the reads through MiXCR, storing one row per CDR3 protein. The sample has 200,000 to 300,000 distinct CDR3 sequences, roughly 80% seen once. Notes on this clonotype: What it binds is not known. Mismatch with germline at one junction end may stem from a read error.

By flow cytometry, patients selected for sequencing had shown an expansion of CD8+CD57+ cells. The receptor comes from a human donor with aplastic anemia. Sequenced input: sorted CD4+, CD8+, or CD8+CD57+ T cells (not recorded which) from PBMCs.

The chain's CDR3 is CASSLERSGGSEEF. CDR3 DNA sequence: TGTGCCAGCAGCTTAGAAAGAAGCGGGGGGAGCGAGGAGTTT. The V gene is TRBV7-9, the J gene TRBJ2-3, with TRBD2 matching over 9 bases. There are 14 residues in the CDR3. CDR1 and CDR2 from the germline V gene are SEHNR and FQNEAQ (reference sequence).